A single T cell receptor beta chain is shown here with its context. Original methodology: Amplified reference gene primers provided the basis for estimating nucleated cell counts. Repertoires were generated with immunoSEQ multiplex PCR, while TCRdb's copy carries only in-frame clones and drops some. The V and J calls and clone size were taken over from that table, and D and trimming were inferred from the DNA. Counted here are about 150,000 clones, around nine tenths occurring once; the ten biggest clones make up 8.6%. These data originate in a study of blood T cell repertoires in COVID-19. Study-wide background: The samples span acute and convalescent COVID-19 from the United States, Italy and Spain. PBMCs, B-cell-depleted T cells, or T cells provided the cDNA or gDNA that made up the material.

J lost 3 bases, V lost 3 bases, and 6 bases had no gene match. The CDR3 has 18 amino acids. Looked up from germline, CDR1 is LGHNA and CDR2 is YSLEER. Sequencing was done on a sample of peripheral blood. The chain carries TRBV4-3 and TRBJ2-6, with 12 bases matching TRBD1. The TCR sequence derives from a woman aged 45-65 years with active or convalescent COVID-19. The CDR3 is CASSQAGTGGRGANVLTF. The CDR3 coding sequence is TGCGCCAGCAGCCAGGCCGGGACAGGGGGCCGTGGGGCCAACGTCCTGACTTTC.